This passage covers 26 T cell receptor beta chains from one sample sequenced in a study of cytomegalovirus exposure and HLA in healthy donors. TCRdb's copy holds only in-frame clones and misses some; the assay was immunoSEQ multiplex PCR. The sample includes about 250,000 clones, approximately 87% of them seen just once. Source material: PBMCs. The receptors shown here come from a young man in good health and CMV-seronegative.

This chain uses TRBV20-1 with TRBJ2-2; D unresolved. Trimming removed 4 bases from V and 9 bases from J, with 9 bases in between. The CDR3 is 11 residues long. CDR1 and CDR2 (germline): DFQATT, SNEGSKA (reference sequence). The CDR3 coding sequence is TGCAGTGCTATTAGAGGCCGGGAGCTGTTTTTT. This codes for CSAIRGRELFF.

The chain joins TRBV14 to TRBJ2-1; weak D call: TRBD2 (5 bases). V was pared by 4 bases and J by 9 bases, with 13 bases between. The CDR3 length is 13 residues. Germline loops: CDR1 SGHDN, CDR2 FVKESK. CDR3 amino acids: CASSPSGFGEQFF. The CDR3 DNA reads as TGTGCCAGCAGCCCCAGCGGCTTCGGTGAGCAGTTCTTC. Using reference TRBV14 and TRBJ2-1 for the parts outside the CDR3, the full variable domain is EAGVTQFPSHSVIEKGQTVTLRCDPISGHDNLYWYRRVMGKEIKFLLHFVKESKQDESGMPNNRFLAERTGGTYSTLKVQPAELEDSGVYFCASSPSGFGEQFFGPGTRLTVL.

This chain links TRBV5-1 with TRBJ1-1; D may be TRBD1 (5 bases). Deletions cut 0 bases from V and 7 bases from J, with 10 bases between. CDR1 and CDR2 (germline): SGHRS, YFSETQ. The CDR3 spans 13 residues. The CDR3 spells CASSLGQPFEAFF. The CDR3 DNA reads as TGCGCCAGCAGCTTGGGACAGCCCTTTGAAGCTTTCTTT.

This clone was seen only once. This rearrangement joins TRBV25-1 to TRBJ2-7, with D perhaps TRBD1 (5 bases). The V and J ends lost 5 bases and 5 bases respectively, with 13 bases between them. The length of the CDR3 is 13 residues. Germline V CDR1 and CDR2: MGHDK, SYGVNS. The DNA for the CDR3 is TGTGCCAGCAGTTCCCCCGACAGACACGAGCAGTACTTC. Protein sequence: CASSSPDRHEQYF.

V gene TRBV28 combines with J gene TRBJ2-7; 14 nucleotides align to TRBD2. Trimming at V came to 3 bases and at J to 0 bases, leaving 16 bases not matched to a gene. This CDR3 has 21 amino acids. Germline V gene sequence: CDR1 MDHEN, CDR2 SYDVKM. CDR3 protein: CASSFDYQFPGTSGSSYEQYF. CDR3 nucleotides: TGTGCCAGCAGTTTCGATTACCAATTTCCGGGGACTAGCGGGAGCTCCTACGAGCAGTACTTC.

The genes are TRBV5-1 and TRBJ2-5; 8 nucleotides align to TRBD1. This CDR3 spans 15 amino acids. The junction had 5 bases not matched to a gene; V was cut back by 4 bases and J by 0 bases. From germline, CDR1 is SGHRS and CDR2 YFSETQ. The CDR3 here is CASSPSTGDQETQYF. The CDR3 DNA follows: TGCGCCAGCAGCCCTTCGACAGGGGACCAAGAGACCCAGTACTTC.

V usage is TRBV2 and J usage is TRBJ2-2, with TRBD2 matching 13 bases. There are 16 residues in the CDR3. Germline V lookup: CDR1 SNHLY, CDR2 FYNNEI. V lost 4 bases to trimming and J lost 4 bases; unmatched junction nucleotides: 3. The CDR3 reads CASSATSGGATGELFF. CDR3 DNA: TGTGCCAGCAGTGCCACTAGCGGGGGGGCCACCGGGGAGCTGTTTTTT.

The chain is built from TRBV4-1 and TRBJ1-2; D unresolved. The germline V and J ends were trimmed by 1 base and 3 bases, with 12 bases remaining between them. The length of the CDR3 is 15 residues. Germline V CDR1 and CDR2: MGHRA, YSYEKL. CDR3 nucleotide sequence: TGCGCCAGCAGCCAAGGAATGGCAGTATACTATGGCTACACCTTC. This encodes CASSQGMAVYYGYTF.

The chain combines TRBV11-3 with TRBJ2-3; weak D call: TRBD2 (6 bases). The V end was cut by 1 base, the J end by 6 bases, with 14 bases between. The CDR3 has 15 amino acids. CDR1 SGHNT and CDR2 YENEEA come from the germline V gene. This CDR3 is CASSLVAGSPDTQYF. The CDR3 DNA sequence: TGTGCCAGCAGCTTAGTGGCCGGGAGTCCGGATACGCAGTATTTT.

The chain couples TRBV4-1 to TRBJ2-4; 8 nucleotides agree with TRBD2. Germline V lookup: CDR1 MGHRA, CDR2 YSYEKL. The CDR3 totals 20 residues. V trimming: 0 bases; J trimming: 0 bases; junction bases outside the gene matches: 13. DNA of the CDR3: TGCGCCAGCAGCCAAGATAGCCTAGCGGGTCATCGTCTAGCCAAAAACATTCAGTACTTC. Translating it yields CASSQDSLAGHRLAKNIQYF.

CDR3 sequence (DNA): TGCGCCAGCAGCCAAGGGCATCAGCCCCAGCATTTT. Amino acid sequence: CASSQGHQPQHF. The chain is built from TRBV4-1 and TRBJ1-5; D is ambiguous. Germline values: CDR1 MGHRA, CDR2 YSYEKL. V lost 1 base and J 5 bases, leaving 3 bases between the germline ends. The CDR3 is made up of 12 amino acids.

This clone has only one observation. CDR3: CASSRSGGQIGEQFF. DNA for the CDR3: TGCGCCAGCAGTAGGTCGGGAGGGCAAATAGGTGAGCAGTTCTTC. This rearrangement joins TRBV10-1 to TRBJ2-1, with 8 positions matching TRBD2. The length of the CDR3 is 15 residues. Trimming cost V 5 bases and J 9 bases; bases outside gene matches: 12. CDR1 WNHNN and CDR2 SYGVQD come from the germline V gene (reference sequence).

The V gene is TRBV29-1, the J gene TRBJ2-1, with D possibly matching TRBD2 (7 bases). Germline V gene data show CDR1 as SQVTM and CDR2 as ANQGSEA. V shed 0 bases and J shed 0 bases, with 15 bases lying between them. The CDR3 length is 17 residues. The CDR3 loop reads CSVEERGGVSSYNEQFF. The CDR3 nucleotides are TGCAGCGTTGAAGAAAGAGGGGGGGTCAGCTCCTACAATGAGCAGTTCTTC.

DNA for the CDR3: TGTGCCAGCAGCTTCAGGGGGGAAGAGACCCAGTACTTC. Its translation is CASSFRGEETQYF. The chain has TRBV5-4 and TRBJ2-5; a possible D gene is TRBD1 (7 bases). CDR3 length: 13 residues. Trimming removed 2 bases from V and 3 bases from J, with 8 bases in between. CDR1 and CDR2 (germline): SGHNT, YYREEE (reference sequence).

This chain uses TRBV28 with TRBJ2-5; D might be TRBD2 (5 bases). In germline, CDR1 is MDHEN, CDR2 SYDVKM. V was cut by 4 bases and J by 4 bases, with 10 bases left in between. This CDR3 spans 13 amino acids. The CDR3 spells CASSWGEGETQYF. CDR3 in DNA: TGTGCCAGCAGTTGGGGAGAGGGAGAGACCCAGTACTTC. Variable domain in full (rest from reference TRBV28 and TRBJ2-5): DVKVTQSSRYLVKRTGEKVFLECVQDMDHENMFWYRQDPGLGLRLIYFSYDVKMKEKGDIPEGYSVSREKKERFSLILESASTNQTSMYLCASSWGEGETQYFGPGTRLLVL.

The V gene is TRBV2, the J gene TRBJ1-1; no firm D call. Trimming left V 3 bases short and J 2 bases short, with 7 bases between. This CDR3 is 13 amino acids long. Germline CDR1 and CDR2: SNHLY and FYNNEI. The CDR3 spells CASSERVNTEAFF. CDR3 nucleotides: TGTGCCAGCAGTGAGAGGGTTAACACTGAAGCTTTCTTT.

This rearrangement joins TRBV7-2 to TRBJ2-1; no clear D. Trimming left V 5 bases short and J 9 bases short, with 14 bases between. CDR1 is SGHTA and CDR2 is FQGNSA in the germline V gene. There are 13 residues in the CDR3. CDR3 residues: CASSPGNEGEQFF. The CDR3 DNA reads TGTGCCAGCAGCCCAGGCAACGAAGGTGAGCAGTTCTTC.

This chain joins TRBV7-9 and TRBJ1-2; TRBD1 agrees at 8 bases. The trim removed 6 bases at V and 2 bases at J, leaving 5 bases unmatched. Per germline, CDR1 SEHNR and CDR2 FQNEAQ (reference sequence). The CDR3 is made up of 14 amino acids. The CDR3 sequence: CASRHQGANYGYTF. The DNA for the CDR3 is TGTGCCAGCAGACATCAGGGGGCGAACTATGGCTACACCTTC.

V is TRBV10-2 and J is TRBJ2-1, with 8 positions matching TRBD2. This CDR3 is built from 14 residues. The ends lost 8 bases at V and 8 bases at J; junction bases unmatched: 11. Germline CDR1 is WSHSY and CDR2 is SAAADI. CDR3 amino acids: CASSPGTRGYEQFF. CDR3 nucleotide sequence: TGCGCCAGCTCGCCCGGGACTAGAGGGTATGAGCAGTTCTTC.

The rearrangement links TRBV10-3 to TRBJ2-7; TRBD1 matches 7 bases. The junction had 9 bases not matched to a gene; V was cut back by 7 bases and J by 0 bases. Germline CDR1 reads ENHRY; CDR2 reads SYGVKD. The CDR3 loop spans 15 amino acids. The CDR3 spells CAINQGQSLSYEQYF. DNA of the CDR3: TGTGCCATCAACCAGGGACAGTCCCTCTCCTACGAGCAGTACTTC.

The chain joins TRBV29-1 to TRBJ2-1; perhaps TRBD2 as D (7 bases). With 6 bases removed from V and 2 bases from J, the gap between germline ends came to 14 bases. Germline V gene sequence: CDR1 SQVTM, CDR2 ANQGSEA. This CDR3 is 14 amino acids long. DNA for the CDR3: TGCAGCGTGGGGGGGCGGGGAGCCTACAATGAGCAGTTCTTC. It yields the protein CSVGGRGAYNEQFF.

The chain employs TRBV7-3 and TRBJ2-3; D call uncertain. The V end lost 2 bases, the J end lost 3 bases, and 6 bases lay between the germline ends. The CDR3 has 13 residues. Per the germline V gene, CDR1 is SGHTA and CDR2 is FQGTGA. In DNA form, the CDR3 reads TGTGCCAGCAGCTTAGGAGTGACAGATACGCAGTATTTT. This gives the protein CASSLGVTDTQYF. Drawing the rest from reference TRBV7-3 and TRBJ2-3, the complete variable domain is GAGVSQTPSNKVTEKGKYVELRCDPISGHTALYWYRQSLGQGPEFLIYFQGTGAADDSGLPNDRFFAVRPEGSVSTLKIQRTERGDSAVYLCASSLGVTDTQYFGPGTRLTVL.

The V and J genes are TRBV5-1 and TRBJ1-1; tentative D call: TRBD1 (6 bases). V lost 4 bases and J 0 bases, leaving 16 bases between the germline ends. Germline CDR1 reads SGHRS; CDR2 reads YFSETQ. The CDR3 loop spans 16 amino acids. The CDR3 DNA is TGCGCCAGCAGCCCGGGGGGACAAACCATGAACACTGAAGCTTTCTTT. Translated: CASSPGGQTMNTEAFF.

This chain joins TRBV12-5 and TRBJ2-7, with 8 bases lining up with TRBD2. V shed 9 bases and J 5 bases; nucleotides not matched to a gene: 15. The germline V gene encodes CDR1 LGHNT and CDR2 FRNRAP. This CDR3 has 15 amino acids. The CDR3 DNA is TGTGCTAGCGGCGCTTTACGGGGACTAGTCGACGAGCAGTACTTC. Its translation: CASGALRGLVDEQYF.

The chain is built from TRBV6-6 and TRBJ2-2; possibly TRBD2 for D (5 bases). This CDR3 comprises 13 residues. Germline values: CDR1 MNHNY, CDR2 SVGAGI (reference sequence). V dropped 4 bases and J dropped 8 bases, with 11 bases sitting between them. The DNA for the CDR3 is TGTGCCAGCAGTTCTGGGGAGTGGGGGGAGCTGTTTTTT. Protein sequence: CASSSGEWGELFF.

V and J are TRBV27 and TRBJ2-1, with a weak D call TRBD2 (5 bases). The germline V gene encodes CDR1 MNHEY and CDR2 SMNVEV (reference sequence). Trimming took off 6 bases at V and 8 bases at J, with 17 bases between the two ends. The CDR3 contains 14 residues. The CDR3 coding sequence is TGTGCCAGCAGAAATCTAGCATCCGGACATGAGCAGTTCTTC. Protein sequence: CASRNLASGHEQFF.